This T cell receptor beta chain was found in a study of beta chain features in type 1 diabetes (dated by TCRdb to 2017 to 2018). Regarding the complete study: No differences in mean age, gender distribution, total cell number or subset yield were found between patients and healthy donors. Regulatory and stem cell-like memory subsets were obtained from only 8 patients and roughly eight healthy donors, while naive and central memory subsets were obtained from all 30 or so donors. The study compared the TCRB repertoires of sorted circulating CD4+ T cell subsets in recently diagnosed type 1 diabetes patients with those in matched healthy donors. A total of roughly 100 million sorted cells were examined across all samples, and the number of cells per subset was strongly correlated with RNA yield. The study at large found these results: Because cDNA was sequenced instead of genomic DNA, activated cells with high expression could be over-represented, although the groups did not differ in activation or CD3 levels. Naive, central memory and regulatory TCRB repertoires appeared to be more alike among patients than among healthy donors. HLA sub-analyses involved small numbers of individuals, so any influence of HLA type on TCRB rearrangement remained unresolved. At VDJ recombination sites, type 1 diabetes patients had fewer insertions and more deleted nucleotides, which implies abnormalities in thymic rearrangement. Shorter templates might be favored by PCR, yet because patient and control samples were amplified and corrected together, any such skew would affect both groups equally. In all four CD4+ subsets, TCRB CDR3 length was moderately but significantly shorter in type 1 diabetes patients.

The CDR3 spans 15 residues, from the cysteine through the phenylalanine. Of the read, only the CDR3 DNA is kept; its 45 bases are in frame from base 1. V is cut by 0 bases and J by 1 base, and the space between the germline ends is 9 bases. From the germline V gene, CDR1 is SGHTA and CDR2 is FQGTGA. The entire isolated RNA was reverse transcribed using the High Capacity cDNA Reverse Transcription Kit, and thus expressed TCRB transcripts were sequenced. Naive, central memory and regulatory T cell samples underwent deep immunoSEQ sequencing, averaging around 3.9 million total reads per sample. Sorted cells were lysed in RLT buffer and RNA was extracted with DNase-treated RNeasy Micro or Mini kits, depending on cell number. Each cell subset was processed on its own to prevent cross-contamination, while patient and healthy donor samples were processed together. The immunoSEQ multiplex PCR was used to amplify TCRB sequences from cDNA, generating 87-bp fragments that spanned the CDR3 region. The amplicons were sequenced using the Illumina HiSeq platform. The study's processing was this. PCR bias was corrected computationally using synthetic template baselines, and reads within Hamming distance 2 were collapsed, with unmergeable singletons discarded. By aligning reads against IMGT, V, D and J genes, CDR3 length, and insertions or deletions at six rearrangement sites were assigned. Within each subset, clonotype counts were normalized to the number of sorted cells before true diversity and Gini coefficients were calculated with the tcR R package. The overlap coefficient, calculated on TCRB nucleotide sequences, was used to quantify repertoire sharing. The table was pulled from immuneACCESS by TCRdb, which kept in-frame rearrangements only. Such tables lose some clones; where checked, under half of the loss comes from unresolved V genes, and the rest has no known cause. Clone size and V and J calls were adopted from that table, with D and trimming inferred from the DNA. The sample has a few hundred thousand clones on record, 9.5% to 10% of them singletons. About 0.6% of the sample comes from the top ten.

At least ten counts were recorded for this clone. Its binding antigen is unknown. No clone much larger than this one lies a single base away; base qualities are absent. From each donor, a single peripheral blood sample of around 120 mL on average was drawn into heparinised tubes. Using a panel that included CD45RO, CCR7, CD25, CD127, CD95 and CD27, naive, central memory, regulatory and stem cell-like memory CD4+ T cells were sorted on a BD FACSAria II. A purity above 98% was achieved for all sorted populations. PBMCs were isolated immediately by Lymphoprep density gradient centrifugation and stained directly without culture. Samples were stained and sorted in pairs, with one healthy donor and one patient per experiment, so that batch effects were minimized.

This TCR derives from a man aged 25 to 40 with type 1 diabetes. What was sequenced was central memory CD4+ T cells from blood. The chain is assembled from TRBV7-3 and TRBJ2-5, with the D segment identity uncertain. In nucleotide form, the sequence is TGTGCCAGCAGCTTAACAGTTAGGGCCCAAGAGACCCAGTACTTC. This codes for CASSLTVRAQETQYF.